This T cell receptor (beta chain) appears in the sequencing data of a study of T cells in Graves' hyperthyroidism and ophthalmopathy (dated by TCRdb to between 2018 and 2021). With respect to the entire study: TCR V-J signatures able to tell the groups apart were searched for in a discovery cohort of some 100 patients, of whom fewer than 45 had Graves' ophthalmopathy and around 58 had stable Graves' hyperthyroidism. Whether ophthalmopathy could be predicted prospectively was tested in an independent validation cohort made up of approximately 19 hyperthyroidism patients plus 17 patients who later progressed to ophthalmopathy. The 75 to 100 discovery patients were randomly divided into training and test sets at a 7:3 ratio. In addition, the study compared T-cell repertoires in thyroid tissue and in blood from roughly 6 Graves' hyperthyroidism patients. After sampling, hyperthyroidism patients received methimazole starting at 30 mg daily, and ophthalmopathy patients received high-dose intravenous methylprednisolone. The paper reports TCR Vbeta CDR3 sequencing of 135 peripheral blood samples: some 41 ophthalmopathy, fewer than 80 hyperthyroidism and around 17 progressor patients. Findings and caveats that apply to the study as a whole: Sample size was not statistically predetermined, and investigators were not blinded to group allocation. Blood samples also contained most of the expanded thyroid clonotypes (frequency above 0.001), which suggests that blood repertoires may reflect thyroid immune responses. Ophthalmopathy was separated from stable hyperthyroidism by a 13 V-J signature model, with over 85% sensitivity and about 81% specificity obtained in cross-validation and 80%/75% obtained in testing. In validation, the model predicted progression to ophthalmopathy with approximately 71% sensitivity and approximately 72% specificity, a median of 6.5 months before onset.

For this chain, trimming is 3 bases at the V end and 7 bases at the J end, and the number of junction bases without a gene match is 3. CDR3 length: 13 amino acids, cysteine to phenylalanine. The only DNA kept is the CDR3, 39 bases in frame from the first base. The germline V gene supplies CDR1 SGHDN and CDR2 FVKESK. Exclusion was applied to patients with uncontrolled infections, other autoimmune diseases, pregnancy or lactation. Diagnoses relied on clinical symptoms, serum thyroxine and TRAb, thyroid ultrasound and orbital computed tomography. Trizol reagent was used to extract total RNA, and RNA quality was then checked on an Agilent 2100 Bioanalyzer. The sample holds many counts of this clonotype. Its antigen has not been determined. The record has no base qualities; no much larger clone is one base away. Amplification of TCR beta CDR3 regions was carried out from RNA transcripts. The first round of RT-PCR for the TCR CDR3 was performed with the HTBI primer set and the Qiagen OneStep RT-PCR kit. The libraries were constructed in a second round of multiplex PCR and then size-selected and purified. Sequencing of the libraries was done on an Illumina HiSeq2000 using paired-end 100 bp reads. Under the source paper's analysis protocol: SOAPnuke was used to process the raw data, removing reads that contained adapters or uncalled bases, had a mean Phred below 15, or lacked an exact match to the constant primer or identifier. COPE v1.2.5 was used to merge the high-quality paired reads, and each unique nucleotide sequence was defined as a clonotype. MiTCR v1.1 was used to align the clonotypes against IMGT TRBV, TRBD and TRBJ reference segments. The analysis was restricted to V-J combinations with a frequency above 0.0001, which together covered 98% to 99.2% of the repertoires. A TCS score was defined as the ratio between F50 (clonal expansion) and ExV (chaos), using BLOSUM62-based TCRdist between CDR3 peptides within each V-J. Welch's t-statistics and random forest reduced fewer than 550 V-J features to 13, which were used in a naive Bayes classifier (R e1071). The Morisita-Horn index was used to measure how similar the thyroid and blood repertoires were. TCRdb ran its own pipeline on the public reads, namely fastp trimming at Q25 and MiXCR clone calling, and kept in-frame beta chains. When rows share a CDR3 protein, they turn into one entry using the most common DNA and genes. The V and J calls follow TCRdb's processing rather than the paper's. This sample comprises 660,000 or so distinct CDR3 sequences, roughly 46% of them detected only once. The ten biggest clones cover less than 9% of the sample.

This clonotype was sampled from an adult man with Graves' disease, either hyperthyroidism or ophthalmopathy (not recorded which). The chain links TRBV14 with TRBJ1-2, with 9 bases matching TRBD1. The material sequenced was peripheral blood or thyroid tissue (not recorded which). CDR3 loop: CASSQGQGGGYTF. The DNA sequence is as follows: TGTGCCAGCAGCCAGGGACAGGGAGGTGGCTACACCTTC.